This note documents a single T cell receptor beta chain sequence. This sample was included in a study of OX40 agonist ivuxolimab in advanced cancers. On the study more broadly: Ivuxolimab doses were 0.01, 0.1, 0.3, 1.5, 3 or 10 mg/kg every 2 weeks. Dose-escalation patients were diagnosed with hepatocellular carcinoma, melanoma, renal cell cancer or head and neck cancer.

Autoimmune disease history or systemic immunosuppression was exclusionary. Here immunoSEQ multiplex PCR was the method, and the copy in TCRdb shows in-frame clones only, minus some. Of 83,000 or so clones in the sample, around 84% were seen once. The receptor was derived from an adult with an advanced solid tumor such as melanoma, head and neck, liver or kidney cancer. Material: CD4+ or CD8+ T cells sorted from blood, obtained in a trial of the OX40 agonist ivuxolimab.

Here the CDR3 reads CASTQIGVVTGELFF. The CDR3 nucleotides read TGTGCCAGTACCCAAATAGGGGTGGTCACCGGGGAGCTGTTTTTT. J is TRBJ2-2 and V is TRBV19; tentative D call: TRBD1 (5 bases). The CDR3 is made up of 15 amino acids. CDR1 and CDR2 from the germline V gene are LNHDA and SQIVND (reference sequence). Trimming took 7 bases from V and 4 from J, leaving 16 bases between them.